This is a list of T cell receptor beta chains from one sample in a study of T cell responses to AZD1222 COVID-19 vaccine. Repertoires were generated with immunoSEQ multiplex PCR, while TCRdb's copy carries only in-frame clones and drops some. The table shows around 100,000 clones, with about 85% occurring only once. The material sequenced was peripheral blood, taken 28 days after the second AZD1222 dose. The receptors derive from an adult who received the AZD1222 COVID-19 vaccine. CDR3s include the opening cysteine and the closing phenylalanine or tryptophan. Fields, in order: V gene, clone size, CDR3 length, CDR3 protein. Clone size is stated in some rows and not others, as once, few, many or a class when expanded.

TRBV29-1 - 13 CSVELDRRGTQYF
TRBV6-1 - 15 CASSDVGALGGKLFF
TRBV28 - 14 CASSDQGEHEKLFF
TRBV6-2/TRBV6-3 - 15 CASSYSRNPAGTQYF
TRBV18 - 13 CASSPALNEKLFF
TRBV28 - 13 CASSFIGHEKLFF
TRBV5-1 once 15 CASSPLAGGTIEQFF
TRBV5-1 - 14 CASSLHSSGNTIYF
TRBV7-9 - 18 CASSLDRGTYLNTGELFF
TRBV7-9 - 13 CASSLVAGNEQYF
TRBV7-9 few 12 CASSREDYGYTF
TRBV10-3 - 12 CAISVGGEVAFF
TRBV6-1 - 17 CASTEAFRGNWDGELFF
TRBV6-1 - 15 CASSEFPSRGGGYTF
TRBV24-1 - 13 CATRKTGDEKLFF
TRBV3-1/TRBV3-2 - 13 CASSQATPYEQYF
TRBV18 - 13 CASSPLAVDTQYF
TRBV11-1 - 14 CASSRRQGAGELFF
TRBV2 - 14 CASSDRGFGTEAFF
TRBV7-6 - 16 CASSVTGQANTGELFF
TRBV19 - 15 CASSDRGLNRYEQYF
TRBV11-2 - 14 CASSLPGLGQPQHF
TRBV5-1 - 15 CASSLDAGSNSPLHF
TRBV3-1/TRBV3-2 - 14 CASSLNFRGNTIYF
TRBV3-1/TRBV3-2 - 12 CASSQDGIIHFF
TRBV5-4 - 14 CASSIPGAKNIQYF
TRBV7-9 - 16 CASSLAGTAGANVLTF
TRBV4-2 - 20 CASSQVGLAGGPNSYNEQFF
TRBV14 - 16 CASSRNQGRSAGELFF
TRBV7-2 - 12 CASSFRGSPLHF
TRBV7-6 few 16 CASSSLPGQNTGELFF
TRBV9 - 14 CASSVGLSTDTQYF
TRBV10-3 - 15 CAISAGTATNEKLFF
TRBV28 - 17 CASRQPLGQHIGYGYTF
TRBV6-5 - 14 CASRLDRGHPPLHF
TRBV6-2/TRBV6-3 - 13 CASSYKGNTEAFF
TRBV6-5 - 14 CASSYSQGPPGYTF
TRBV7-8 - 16 CASSLEPGLAGSEQFF
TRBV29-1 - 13 CSVRDNMNTEAFF
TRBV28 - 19 CASSNILAGGISSTDTQYF
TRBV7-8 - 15 CASSLSIGVADTQYF
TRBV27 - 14 CASRRLAGGYEQFF
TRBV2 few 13 CASSGSGYGGYTF
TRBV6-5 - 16 CASSYSKTGDNSPLHF